These 30 T cell receptor beta chains originate from one sample sequenced in a study of blood T cells in healthy people across ages. It was with a sample-barcoded 5' primer and a J-beta primer mix that a second PCR of roughly 6 to 12 cycles was run. TCRdb used MiXCR to reprocess the 5' RACE reads, holding one entry per CDR3 protein. Here the sample spans 1.5 million to 2 million distinct CDR3 sequences, more than 35% being singletons. The sample comprised blood. These receptors were obtained from a human donor in good health.

This clonotype was seen repeatedly, ten times or more. The rearrangement links TRBV6-2 or TRBV6-3 to TRBJ2-1; D unclear. V lost 2 bases, J lost 8 bases, and 4 bases lay in between. CDR3 length equals 11 residues. Looked up from germline, CDR1 is MNHEY and CDR2 is SVGEGT. The CDR3 DNA reads TGTGCCAGCAGTTACGGGGATGAGCAGTTCTTC. Translating gives CASSYGDEQFF.

The chain links TRBV18 to TRBJ2-1; 7 bases fit TRBD2. Losses at the gene ends were 8 bases for V and 2 bases for J; bases not matched to a gene: 12. Germline V lookup: CDR1 KGHSH, CDR2 LQKENI. The CDR3 covers 16 residues. The CDR3 coding sequence is TGTGCCAGCAGCCCCAGTTCGGGGGGAGCCTACAATGAGCAGTTCTTC. This translates into CASSPSSGGAYNEQFF. The full variable domain, rest sourced from reference TRBV18 and TRBJ2-1, is NAGVMQNPRHLVRRRGQEARLRCSPMKGHSHVYWYRQLPEEGLKFMVYLQKENIIDESGMPKERFSAEFPKEGPSILRIQQVVRGDSAAYFCASSPSSGGAYNEQFFGPGTRLTVL.

The gene calls are TRBV7-2 and TRBJ2-1; D gene ambiguous. The CDR3 is 17 residues long. Trimming took 5 bases from V and 0 from J, leaving 17 bases between them. CDR1 and CDR2 from the germline V gene are SGHTA and FQGNSA. The CDR3 reads CASSPRAGLNSYNEQFF. DNA for the CDR3: TGTGCCAGCAGCCCCCGGGCCGGGCTCAACTCCTACAATGAGCAGTTCTTC. Filled out from reference TRBV7-2 and TRBJ2-1, the complete variable domain reads GAGVSQSPSNKVTEKGKDVELRCDPISGHTALYWYRQSLGQGLEFLIYFQGNSAPDKSGLPSDRFSAERTGGSVSTLTIQRTQQEDSAVYLCASSPRAGLNSYNEQFFGPGTRLTVL.

The chain uses TRBV3-1 and TRBJ1-2, with unresolved D. Per germline, CDR1 LGHDT and CDR2 YNNKEL (reference sequence). The CDR3 totals 14 residues. V dropped 4 bases and J dropped 7 bases, with 16 bases sitting between them. In DNA, the CDR3 is TGTGCCAGCAGCCGAATGGAGTCCCGTAGTGGCTACACCTTC. Residues: CASSRMESRSGYTF.

The chain combines TRBV7-9 with TRBJ1-1, with TRBD1 identical over 7 bases. The V gene's germline CDR1 is SEHNR and CDR2 FQNEAQ (reference sequence). This CDR3 is built from 13 residues. With 7 bases clipped from V and 7 bases from J, the junction kept 9 bases outside the gene matches. CDR3 amino acids: CASIVNRDSEAFF. The CDR3 bases are TGTGCCAGCATCGTAAACCGGGACAGTGAAGCTTTCTTT.

The chain is built from TRBV28 and TRBJ1-2; perhaps TRBD1 as D (6 bases). Deletions cut 8 bases from V and 4 bases from J, with 8 bases between. The CDR3 loop spans 11 amino acids. Germline values: CDR1 MDHEN, CDR2 SYDVKM. The CDR3 nucleotides read TGTGCCAGCCAGGGGTTCTATGGCTACACCTTC. This sequence encodes CASQGFYGYTF.

The chain recombines TRBV7-6 with TRBJ1-1; 7 bases are shared with TRBD1. CDR3 length equals 13 residues. The V segment lost 4 bases and the J segment 10 bases; nucleotides outside the gene matches: 9. CDR1 and CDR2 (germline): SGHVS, FNYEAQ. CDR3: CASSSRQGSGAFF. The DNA of the CDR3 is TGTGCCAGCAGCTCCCGACAGGGTTCAGGAGCTTTCTTT.

The gene calls are TRBV20-1 and TRBJ2-7, with D hard to call. The germline V gene encodes CDR1 DFQATT and CDR2 SNEGSKA (reference sequence). This CDR3 is 13 amino acids long. The V end was cut by 0 bases, the J end by 2 bases, with 8 bases between. The CDR3 is CSARDQRTYEQYF. The DNA for the CDR3 is TGCAGTGCTAGAGATCAACGGACCTACGAGCAGTACTTC.

In its sample, this clonotype was seen once. The V and J genes are TRBV20-1 and TRBJ1-1; 8 nucleotides match TRBD1. Germline loops: CDR1 DFQATT, CDR2 SNEGSKA (reference sequence). Trimming took 1 base from V and 10 from J; bases not matched to a gene: 8. The length of the CDR3 is 13 residues. The CDR3 protein is CSARVPTGVGAFF. DNA of the CDR3: TGCAGTGCTAGAGTTCCGACAGGGGTGGGAGCTTTCTTT.

V is TRBV12-3 or TRBV12-4 and J is TRBJ1-5; tentatively, D is TRBD1 (6 bases). The ends were cut back, 4 bases at V and 9 bases at J, with 22 bases in the middle. The CDR3 totals 16 residues. CDR3 protein: CASSSGFAGEGLPQHF. In DNA form, the CDR3 reads TGTGCCAGCAGTTCGGGGTTTGCAGGGGAAGGGCTGCCCCAGCATTTT.

The J gene is TRBJ2-3, the V gene TRBV7-3; the D is unclear. Trimming took 4 bases from V and 6 from J, leaving 17 bases between them. The CDR3 covers 15 residues. The germline gives CDR1 SGHTA, CDR2 FQGTGA. CDR3 region: CASSSQLDPLDTQYF. The DNA for the CDR3 is TGTGCCAGCAGCTCCCAACTCGACCCTTTGGATACGCAGTATTTT.

For this clonotype: A much larger clone differs from this one at a single base, so this may be a read error. The chain couples TRBV29-1 to TRBJ2-7; 7 bases match TRBD1. The V gene end was trimmed by 2 bases and the J gene end by 1 base; junction bases not matched to a gene: 5. This CDR3 spans 14 amino acids. The germline CDR1 and CDR2 sequences are SQVTM and ANQGSEA. In DNA form, the CDR3 reads TGCAGCGTTGAAATCGGGACAGAGTCCTACGAGCAGTACTTC. Translating gives CSVEIGTESYEQYF.

The J gene is TRBJ2-3, the V gene TRBV29-1; possibly TRBD1 or TRBD2 for D (5 bases each). Per germline, CDR1 SQVTM and CDR2 ANQGSEA. V was trimmed by 4 bases and J by 2 bases, leaving 13 bases between them. CDR3 length: 14 amino acids. CDR3 coding DNA: TGCAGCGTTGGGCCGGGGCCCCTCACAGATACGCAGTATTTT. It specifies CSVGPGPLTDTQYF.

Only a few counts were recorded for this clonotype. The chain has TRBV5-1 and TRBJ2-3, with 8 positions matching TRBD1. J was trimmed by 3 bases and V by 5 bases; bases with no gene match: 11. The CDR3 is 16 residues long. Germline V gene sequence: CDR1 SGHRS, CDR2 YFSETQ. The CDR3 spells CASSPTRGRWTDTQYF. As DNA, the CDR3 is TGCGCCAGCAGTCCTACCAGGGGGCGGTGGACAGATACGCAGTATTTT.

V is TRBV20-1 and J is TRBJ2-1, with TRBD2 matching 13 bases. This CDR3 has 16 residues. Losses at the gene ends were 3 bases for V and 5 bases for J; bases not matched to a gene: 7. CDR1 is DFQATT, CDR2 SNEGSKA, per germline (reference sequence). CDR3 sequence reads: CSARGTSGVENNEQFF. CDR3 sequence (DNA): TGCAGTGCTAGGGGGACTAGCGGGGTGGAAAACAATGAGCAGTTCTTC.

The chain carries TRBV20-1 and TRBJ2-5, with a possible D match to TRBD2 (5 bases). Germline CDR1 is DFQATT and CDR2 is SNEGSKA (reference sequence). There are 17 residues in the CDR3. V lost 7 bases to trimming and J lost 11 bases, with 35 bases between them. This CDR3 reads CSGTDPTLTPTTGEQYF. As DNA, the CDR3 is TGCAGTGGTACGGACCCTACCCTTACCCCAACTACTGGGGAGCAGTACTTC.

The chain is built from TRBV20-1 and TRBJ2-6, with D unresolved. V lost 2 bases and J lost 2, with 10 bases in between. From germline, CDR1 is DFQATT and CDR2 SNEGSKA (reference sequence). The CDR3 covers 15 residues. The CDR3, as DNA: TGCAGTGCTAGAAGCGCTCAGACTGGGGCCAACGTCCTGACTTTC. Its translation is CSARSAQTGANVLTF.

The CDR3 bases are TGTGCCATCACGGGCCGGGGGGACAGCACAGATACGCAGTATTTT. It yields the protein CAITGRGDSTDTQYF. The rearrangement joins TRBV10-3 to TRBJ2-3, with 7 bases identical to TRBD2. Germline V lookup: CDR1 ENHRY, CDR2 SYGVKD. V lost 7 bases and J lost 0; bases outside the gene matches: 7. The CDR3 is 15 amino acids.

This clonotype occurred a few times. The chain recombines TRBV7-2 with TRBJ2-2, with a possible D match to TRBD2 (6 bases). The CDR3 totals 15 residues. Trimming took 0 bases from V and 2 from J, leaving 7 bases between them. Germline assignment: CDR1 SGHTA and CDR2 FQGNSA. CDR3 DNA sequence: TGTGCCAGCAGCTTAGCAGCGGGTAACACCGGGGAGCTGTTTTTT. It translates to CASSLAAGNTGELFF.

There are a few counts of this clonotype. The chain is built from TRBV7-2 and TRBJ1-2; TRBD1 matches at 9 bases. Germline CDR1 and CDR2: SGHTA and FQGNSA. V dropped 3 bases and J dropped 7; count of bases not matched to a gene: 6. The CDR3 has 14 residues. The CDR3 region has the DNA TGTGCCAGCAGCTTCTACAGGGGGCTTGGTGGCTACACCTTC. Encoded protein: CASSFYRGLGGYTF.

The chain has TRBV6-2 or TRBV6-3 and TRBJ2-1; 9 nucleotides align to TRBD2. Germline V gives CDR1 MNHEY, CDR2 SVGEGT. The V gene end was trimmed by 6 bases and the J gene end by 5 bases; junction bases not matched to a gene: 8. This CDR3 contains 15 residues. CDR3 sequence: CASSLRTSDHNEQFF. The CDR3 DNA sequence: TGTGCCAGCAGCCTTAGGACTAGCGACCACAATGAGCAGTTCTTC.

The sample holds a few counts of this clonotype. CDR3 bases: TGCAGCGTTGAGGGGATCGGCGGGGGGCAGGGGAACACTGAAGCTTTCTTT. Protein: CSVEGIGGGQGNTEAFF. The chain links TRBV29-1 to TRBJ1-1, with D maybe TRBD1 (6 bases). The length of the CDR3 is 17 residues. Germline V gives CDR1 SQVTM, CDR2 ANQGSEA. V was trimmed by 3 bases and J by 1 base, leaving 21 bases between them.

The chain carries TRBV7-2 and TRBJ1-1; possible D gene TRBD1, 5 bases. Germline V gives CDR1 SGHTA, CDR2 FQGNSA. This CDR3 spans 16 amino acids. V lost 1 base and J lost 4, with 16 bases in between. CDR3 in DNA: TGTGCCAGCAGCTTAGAGGGTCGGGGACTGAGCACTGAAGCTTTCTTT. Protein: CASSLEGRGLSTEAFF.

This clonotype is a singleton in its sample. This chain joins TRBV11-3 and TRBJ1-2, with a tentative D call TRBD1 (5 bases). V was pared by 5 bases and J by 7 bases, with 20 bases between. This CDR3 contains 15 residues. CDR1 is SGHNT, CDR2 YENEEA, per germline. Here the CDR3 DNA reads TGTGCCAGCAGCCCCCAGGGTCTTATGGCTATTGGCTACACCTTC. This codes for CASSPQGLMAIGYTF.

Notes on this clonotype: This may be a read error, as it is one base from a much larger clone. The gene calls are TRBV12-3 or TRBV12-4 and TRBJ2-3; TRBD1 might be the D (7 bases). The V gene lost 8 bases and the J gene lost 0 bases, with 15 bases spanning the gap. The CDR3 consists of 15 residues. The CDR3 loop reads CASGPRGESTDTQYF. The CDR3 nucleotides are TGTGCCAGCGGACCCAGGGGGGAGAGCACAGATACGCAGTATTTT.

The J gene is TRBJ2-5, the V gene TRBV20-1; D is unresolved. The CDR3 runs 12 residues. Trimming shortened V by 3 bases and J by 5 bases, and 10 bases separated the two germline ends. The germline CDR1 and CDR2 sequences are DFQATT and SNEGSKA (reference sequence). CDR3 amino acids: CSASLLGETQYF. CDR3 sequence (DNA): TGCAGTGCTAGTCTCCTCGGGGAGACCCAGTACTTC.

This clonotype has a handful of counts. The CDR3: CASSLNREWPQHF. CDR3 DNA sequence: TGTGCCAGCAGCTTGAACAGGGAGTGGCCCCAGCATTTT. The chain has TRBV7-2 and TRBJ1-5, with D tentatively TRBD1 (6 bases). Germline-derived CDR1 and CDR2 are SGHTA and FQGNSA. The V end was cut by 3 bases, the J end by 9 bases, with 12 bases between. The CDR3 totals 13 residues.

This clonotype has more than one count but fewer than ten. This chain uses TRBV20-1 with TRBJ2-6; D is undetermined. Germline V gives CDR1 DFQATT, CDR2 SNEGSKA (reference sequence). V lost 1 base, J lost 1 base, and 8 bases lay in between. CDR3 length: 15 residues. The CDR3 coding sequence is TGCAGTGCTAGAGTTACCGGATCTGGGGCCAACGTCCTGACTTTC. Translation gives CSARVTGSGANVLTF.

The gene calls are TRBV7-3 and TRBJ2-1, with 7 bases identical to TRBD2. Trimming at V came to 9 bases and at J to 3 bases, leaving 14 bases not matched to a gene. The CDR3 spans 16 residues. Germline V CDR1 and CDR2: SGHTA, FQGTGA. CDR3 amino acids: CASGKRGGQNYNEQFF. In DNA, the CDR3 is TGTGCCAGTGGGAAAAGGGGAGGGCAGAACTACAATGAGCAGTTCTTC.

The table lists this clonotype with a few counts. V and J are TRBV10-3 and TRBJ2-4, with D unclear. The DNA matches TRBJ2-7 better at its end, which makes the J call doubtful. This CDR3 spans 11 amino acids. Per the germline V gene, CDR1 is ENHRY and CDR2 is SYGVKD. The CDR3 bases are TGTGCCATCGCAGGTTTGGACGAGCAGTACTTC. Amino acid sequence: CAIAGLDEQYF.